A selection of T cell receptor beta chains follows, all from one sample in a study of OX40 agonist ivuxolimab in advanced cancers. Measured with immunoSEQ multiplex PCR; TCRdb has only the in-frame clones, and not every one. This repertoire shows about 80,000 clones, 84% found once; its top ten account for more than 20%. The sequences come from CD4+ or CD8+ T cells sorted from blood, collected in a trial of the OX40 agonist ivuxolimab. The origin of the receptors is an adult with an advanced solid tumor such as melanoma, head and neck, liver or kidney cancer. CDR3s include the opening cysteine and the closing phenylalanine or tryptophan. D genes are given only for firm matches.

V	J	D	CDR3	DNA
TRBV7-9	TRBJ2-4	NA	CASSLGVAKNIQYF	TGTGCCAGCAGCTTGGGGGTAGCCAAAAACATTCAGTACTTC
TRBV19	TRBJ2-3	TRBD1	CASRTGGEVSDTQYF	TGTGCCAGTAGAACAGGGGGCGAGGTCTCGGATACGCAGTATTTT
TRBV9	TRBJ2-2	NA	CASSKGGGLNTGELFF	TGTGCCAGCAGCAAAGGGGGAGGGCTGAACACCGGGGAGCTGTTTTTT
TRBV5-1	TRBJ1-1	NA	CASSPEMNTEAFF	TGCGCCAGCAGCCCCGAAATGAACACTGAAGCTTTCTTT
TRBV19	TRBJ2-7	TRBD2	CTSSSGTAAMGEQYF	TGTACCAGTAGTAGCGGGACCGCTGCGATGGGCGAGCAGTACTTC
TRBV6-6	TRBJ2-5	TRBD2	CASSYPGLAGEETQYF	TGTGCCAGCAGTTACCCGGGACTAGCGGGGGAAGAGACCCAGTACTTC
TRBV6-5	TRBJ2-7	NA	CASTPSREREQYF	TGTGCCAGCACTCCAAGCCGGGAACGCGAGCAGTACTTC
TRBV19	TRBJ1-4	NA	CASSDTATNEKLFF	TGTGCCAGTAGTGACACTGCAACTAATGAAAAACTGTTTTTT
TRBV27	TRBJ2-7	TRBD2	CASSGRTSGGTEQYF	TGTGCCAGCTCCGGCCGGACTAGCGGGGGAACCGAGCAGTACTTC
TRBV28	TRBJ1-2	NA	CASSLGPQGWGYTF	TGTGCCAGCAGTTTAGGTCCACAGGGATGGGGCTACACCTTC
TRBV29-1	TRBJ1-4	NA	CSVEDRGSLNEKLFF	TGCAGCGTTGAAGACCGGGGTTCACTAAATGAAAAACTGTTTTTT
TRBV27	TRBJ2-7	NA	CASRPQGPYEQYF	TGTGCCAGCAGGCCTCAGGGTCCCTACGAGCAGTACTTC
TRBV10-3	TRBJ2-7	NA	CAISEILEAEEQYF	TGTGCCATCAGTGAAATTCTTGAAGCCGAAGAGCAGTACTTC
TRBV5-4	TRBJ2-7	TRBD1	CASSSPSGQDYEQYF	TGTGCCAGCAGCTCGCCGTCGGGACAGGACTACGAGCAGTACTTC
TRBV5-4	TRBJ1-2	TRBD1	CASRLTGGAFYGYTF	TGTGCCAGCAGGCTGACAGGGGGCGCGTTCTATGGCTACACCTTC
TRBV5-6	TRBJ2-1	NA	CASSFRDTEQFF	TGTGCCAGCAGCTTCCGGGACACTGAGCAGTTCTTC
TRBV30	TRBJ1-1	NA	CAFSSFANTEAFF	TGTGCCTTTTCCTCGTTTGCGAACACTGAAGCTTTCTTT
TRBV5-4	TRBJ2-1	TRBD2	CASRTSGYNEQFF	TGTGCCAGCAGGACTAGCGGTTACAATGAGCAGTTCTTC
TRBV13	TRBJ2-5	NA	CASTKGGGRETQYF	TGTGCCAGCACCAAAGGGGGAGGGCGGGAGACCCAGTACTTC
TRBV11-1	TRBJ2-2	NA	CASSLVLTGELFF	TGTGCCAGCAGCTTAGTCCTCACCGGGGAGCTGTTTTTT
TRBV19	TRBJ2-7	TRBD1	CATRQGTSYEQYF	TGTGCCACCAGACAGGGGACCTCCTACGAGCAGTACTTC
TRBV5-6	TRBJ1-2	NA	CASRQDYGYTF	TGTGCCAGCAGACAAGATTATGGCTACACCTTC
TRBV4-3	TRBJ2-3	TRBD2	CASSEEKLAGGQGDTQYF	TGCGCCAGCAGCGAAGAGAAACTAGCGGGGGGGCAGGGAGATACGCAGTATTTT
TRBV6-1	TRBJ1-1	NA	CASSDNSFPEAFF	TGTGCCAGCAGTGATAACAGTTTCCCCGAAGCTTTCTTT
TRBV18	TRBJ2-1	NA	CASSPPAGAGEQFF	TGTGCCAGCTCACCACCGGCAGGGGCTGGTGAGCAGTTCTTC
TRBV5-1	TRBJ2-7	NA	CASNRGQGYEQYF	TGCGCCAGCAATCGGGGGCAGGGCTACGAGCAGTACTTC
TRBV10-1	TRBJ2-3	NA	CASSGGPSTDTQYF	TGCGCCAGCAGTGGTGGGCCGAGCACAGATACGCAGTATTTT
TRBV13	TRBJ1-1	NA	CASSLGVYTEAFF	TGTGCCAGCAGCTTAGGGGTTTACACTGAAGCTTTCTTT
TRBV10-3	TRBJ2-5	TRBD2	CAISGGPGETQYF	TGTGCCATTTCGGGGGGGCCAGGAGAGACCCAGTACTTC
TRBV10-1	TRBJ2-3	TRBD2	CASSEGTSTNTQYF	TGCGCCAGCAGTGAAGGGACTAGTACCAATACGCAGTATTTT
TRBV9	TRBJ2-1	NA	CASSPGADNNEQFF	TGTGCCAGCTCCCCCGGAGCCGATAACAATGAGCAGTTCTTC
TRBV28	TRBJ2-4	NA	CASNSLSGAKNIQYF	TGTGCCAGCAACTCCCTAAGTGGGGCCAAAAACATTCAGTACTTC